This T cell receptor beta chain was recorded in a study of metastatic and nonmetastatic thyroid tumors. Whole-study findings and limits: In blood and tumor, TCR beta diversity was reportedly significantly higher in malignant thyroid tumors than in benign nodules.

MiXCR re-clonotyped the PCR reads for TCRdb. The sample lists about 30,000 clones, more than 25% occurring once. The CDR3 spans 12 residues. V was shortened by 1 base and J by 3 bases, with 7 bases between the two germline ends. From germline, CDR1 is DFQATT and CDR2 SNEGSKA (reference sequence). This clone came up once. The target antigen is unknown. Each patient came to thyroid surgery without any prior treatment (of any kind). Sequenced material: blood. The rearrangement uses TRBV20-1 and TRBJ2-7; D not resolved. This sequence was found in a female donor with papillary thyroid cancer or a benign thyroid nodule (not recorded which). Some clones in this sample may be carry-over from other donors' samples. The CDR3 bases are TGCAGTGCTAGAGGACTGGGCTACGAGCAGTACTTC. It yields the protein CSARGLGYEQYF.